One sample yielded the 28 T cell receptor beta chains listed below, sequenced in a study of blood T cell repertoires in COVID-19. Produced via immunoSEQ multiplex PCR; TCRdb's table is partial and in-frame only. The table lists 300,000 to 400,000 clones, 88% of them singletons. The source material was PBMCs or T cells enriched from blood (not recorded which). The receptor source for this set is a young woman with acute COVID-19.

The chain employs TRBV10-2 and TRBJ1-5, with 9 nucleotides matching TRBD1. Per germline, CDR1 WSHSY and CDR2 SAAADI. Germline trimming cut 4 bases from V and 5 bases from J; bases unmatched to any gene: 6. The CDR3 is made up of 15 amino acids. This CDR3 is CASSATDRGYQPQHF. The CDR3 DNA reads as TGCGCCAGCAGTGCGACGGACAGGGGTTATCAGCCCCAGCATTTT.

The chain carries TRBV12-5 and TRBJ1-5; 8 nucleotides align to TRBD1. The V and J ends lost 1 base and 2 bases, in that order; junction bases with no gene match: 4. Germline V lookup: CDR1 LGHNT, CDR2 FRNRAP. The CDR3 is made up of 16 amino acids. CDR3 DNA sequence: TGTGCTAGTGGTTTGGAAGCGGACAGGGGCAATCAGCCCCAGCATTTT. Translation: CASGLEADRGNQPQHF.

The J gene is TRBJ1-5, the V gene TRBV4-3; 7 bases map to TRBD1. The CDR3 is 16 residues long. Unmatched junction bases numbered 13, after V lost 0 bases and J lost 11 bases. Germline-derived CDR1 and CDR2 are LGHNA and YSLEER. CDR3 region: CASSQDLGARGASQHF. In nucleotides, the CDR3 is TGCGCCAGCAGCCAAGATTTAGGGGCCAGGGGGGCATCCCAGCATTTT.

This clone was seen once. V usage is TRBV5-1 and J usage is TRBJ1-4; D is unresolved. The CDR3 runs to 14 residues. V was clipped by 0 bases and J by 0 bases, with 3 bases between them. The germline V gene encodes CDR1 SGHRS and CDR2 YFSETQ. CDR3 in DNA: TGCGCCAGCAGCTTGGCAGCAACTAATGAAAAACTGTTTTTT. Amino acid sequence: CASSLAATNEKLFF.

This chain uses TRBV5-6 with TRBJ1-2; D is unclear. The CDR3 loop spans 14 amino acids. V lost 3 bases, J lost 3 bases, and 12 bases lay in between. Germline values: CDR1 SGHDT, CDR2 YYEEEE. DNA for the CDR3: TGTGCCAGCAGCTCCCCGGGAGCGGACTATGGCTACACCTTC. Translated, it gives CASSSPGADYGYTF.

This clone appeared a single time. This chain joins TRBV9 and TRBJ1-2, with 10 bases matching TRBD1. This CDR3 has 14 residues. The germline V gene has CDR1 SGDLS and CDR2 YYNGEE. J lost 6 bases, V lost 0 bases, and 2 bases had no gene match. The CDR3: CASSVGTGGHGYTF. Written as DNA, the CDR3 is TGTGCCAGCAGCGTAGGGACAGGGGGGCATGGCTACACCTTC.

The rearrangement links TRBV2 to TRBJ2-2; possibly TRBD1 for D (5 bases). Germline V CDR1 and CDR2: SNHLY, FYNNEI. The CDR3 loop spans 13 amino acids. CDR3 DNA: TGTACCCCAGGGCGAAAGGTGACCGGGGAGCTGTTTTTT. It codes for CTPGRKVTGELFF.

For this clone: Different DNA sequences within this sample yield the same CDR3. This chain links TRBV2 with TRBJ1-3; no clear D gene. The CDR3 runs to 14 residues. Trimming stripped 3 bases from V and 0 bases from J, with 6 bases between. Per the germline V gene, CDR1 is SNHLY and CDR2 is FYNNEI. CDR3 DNA: TGTGCCAGCAGTGAGTCACACTCTGGAAACACCATATATTTT. Residues: CASSESHSGNTIYF. Full variable domain (outside the CDR3, taken from reference TRBV2 and TRBJ1-3): EPEVTQTPSHQVTQMGQEVILRCVPISNHLYFYWYRQILGQKVEFLVSFYNNEISEKSEIFDDQFSVERPDGSNFTLKIRSTKLEDSAMYFCASSESHSGNTIYFGEGSWLTVV.

This sequence joins TRBV5-1 and TRBJ1-6; 10 nucleotides match TRBD1. The length of the CDR3 is 15 residues. J gave up 11 bases and V 4 bases, and 9 bases lay outside the gene matches. The germline V gene has CDR1 SGHRS and CDR2 YFSETQ. CDR3 in DNA: TGCGCCAGCAGCACCGGCGACAGGGGGCCGGCACCCCTCCACTTT. It yields the protein CASSTGDRGPAPLHF.

This rearrangement joins TRBV7-2 to TRBJ2-7; 8 bases align to TRBD1. CDR3 length equals 15 residues. The V and J ends lost 1 base and 7 bases, in that order; junction bases with no gene match: 9. In germline, CDR1 is SGHTA, CDR2 FQGNSA. The CDR3 DNA sequence: TGTGCCAGCAGCTTAGTAGGGGGGACAGGCAGGGAGCAGTACTTC. Encoded protein: CASSLVGGTGREQYF.

The chain combines TRBV19 with TRBJ2-1; 7 nucleotides align to TRBD1. J was trimmed by 7 bases and V by 7 bases; bases with no gene match: 10. CDR3 length: 14 residues. Germline V CDR1 and CDR2: LNHDA, SQIVND (reference sequence). Written as DNA, the CDR3 is TGTGCCAGTATCGCGACAGGGTCCTCAAATGAGCAGTTCTTC. It encodes CASIATGSSNEQFF.

The rearrangement links TRBV9 to TRBJ2-2; 13 bases map to TRBD2. The germline V gene has CDR1 SGDLS and CDR2 YYNGEE. The CDR3 length is 19 residues. With 4 bases clipped from V and 6 bases from J, the junction kept 15 bases outside the gene matches. CDR3 DNA sequence: TGTGCCAGCAGCCCTAACCACTGGACTAGCGGGGGAGGGGCCGGGGAGCTGTTTTTT. This codes for CASSPNHWTSGGGAGELFF.

This CDR3 is CSASRWDRGSYEQYF. Here the CDR3 DNA reads TGCAGTGCTAGTCGCTGGGACAGGGGATCCTACGAGCAGTACTTC. J is TRBJ2-7 and V is TRBV20-1, with 10 bases that match TRBD1. The V and J ends lost 3 bases and 1 base, in that order; junction bases with no gene match: 6. Germline V gene lookup returns CDR1 DFQATT and CDR2 SNEGSKA (reference sequence). The CDR3 is 15 residues long.

This chain connects TRBV11-3 to TRBJ2-5; the D gene is possibly TRBD2 (7 bases). Germline V gene sequence: CDR1 SGHNT, CDR2 YENEEA. The CDR3 extends over 15 amino acids. Trimming took 5 bases from V and 4 from J, leaving 17 bases between them. CDR3 in amino acids: CASSLRGGRGETQYF. The CDR3, as DNA: TGTGCCAGCAGCCTTCGCGGGGGCCGCGGAGAGACCCAGTACTTC.

This clone was counted a few times. The chain has TRBV12-3 or TRBV12-4 and TRBJ1-1; D remains ambiguous. This CDR3 spans 13 amino acids. The V end lost 5 bases, the J end lost 10 bases, and 17 bases lay between the germline ends. CDR3 coding DNA: TGTGCCAGCAGTCCCGGCGGCAGCAGTAGAGCTTTCTTT. Its translation is CASSPGGSSRAFF.

The J gene is TRBJ1-6, the V gene TRBV12-3 or TRBV12-4; D is perhaps TRBD1 (5 bases). This CDR3 region has 12 residues. V gave up 3 bases and J gave up 12 bases, with 9 bases separating them. CDR3 DNA: TGTGCCAGCAGTTTGGACACTCAACCCCTCCACTTT. Its translation is CASSLDTQPLHF.

A single count supports this clone. The chain combines TRBV24-1 with TRBJ1-5, with D tentatively TRBD1 (5 bases). Trimming pared 3 bases from V and 9 bases from J, leaving 17 bases between. Germline V CDR1 and CDR2: KGHDR, SFDVKD. This CDR3 region has 15 residues. CDR3 region: CATSDTSGGGRPQHF. The CDR3 nucleotides are TGTGCCACCAGTGATACCTCCGGGGGGGGTAGGCCCCAGCATTTT.

A note on this clone: One end of the junction fails to match germline, which may point to a read error. This chain uses TRBV2 with TRBJ1-1, with TRBD1 matching 8 bases. The CDR3 spans 17 residues. The V gene's germline CDR1 is SNHLY and CDR2 FYNNEI. The CDR3 DNA sequence: TGTACCAGCAGTGGACAGGGTCGCCCTCTTTCTGGCACTGAAGCTTTCTTT. It yields the protein CTSSGQGRPLSGTEAFF.

This chain connects TRBV10-2 to TRBJ2-2; D remains unclear. V was clipped by 3 bases and J by 8 bases, with 10 bases between them. This CDR3 is 13 amino acids long. Germline V gene data show CDR1 as WSHSY and CDR2 as SAAADI. The DNA of the CDR3 is TGCGCCAGCAGTGACGTCCCCAGGGGGGAGCTGTTTTTT. Its translation: CASSDVPRGELFF.

V usage is TRBV20-1 and J usage is TRBJ1-2, with D possibly TRBD1 on 5 matching bases. This CDR3 has 13 residues. Deletions cut 3 bases from V and 8 bases from J, with 16 bases between. Germline CDR1 DFQATT, CDR2 SNEGSKA (reference sequence). In DNA form, the CDR3 reads TGCAGTGCTAGTGAGGGGCAAAATCGCGGCTACACCTTC. Translation: CSASEGQNRGYTF.

This clone was counted a few times. The gene calls are TRBV5-1 and TRBJ1-2; 12 bases are shared with TRBD1. CDR3 length: 15 residues. The J segment lost 6 bases and the V segment lost 3 bases, leaving 6 bases of the junction unmatched. Germline V CDR1 and CDR2: SGHRS, YFSETQ. CDR3 bases: TGCGCCAGCAGCTGGGTGGGGACAGGGGGCGATGGCTACACCTTC. Protein sequence: CASSWVGTGGDGYTF.

The V call is TRBV18, the J call TRBJ2-7; no reliable D call. This CDR3 contains 14 residues. Trimming shortened V by 2 bases and J by 0 bases, and 8 bases separated the two germline ends. CDR1 and CDR2 (germline): KGHSH, LQKENI. The CDR3 sequence: CASSPDIRSYEQYF. CDR3 nucleotide sequence: TGTGCCAGCTCACCAGACATCCGCTCCTACGAGCAGTACTTC.

V usage is TRBV12-5 and J usage is TRBJ1-4; D call uncertain. Trimming cost V 2 bases and J 2 bases, with 21 bases left between them. The CDR3 is made up of 19 amino acids. Germline assignment: CDR1 LGHNT and CDR2 FRNRAP. DNA for the CDR3: TGTGCTAGTGGTTTGACCCCGGACGGACTCCCGCCCACTAATGAAAAACTGTTTTTT. The encoded protein is CASGLTPDGLPPTNEKLFF.

The V call is TRBV5-4, the J call TRBJ2-1; 7 bases line up with TRBD1. The germline V gene encodes CDR1 SGHNT and CDR2 YYREEE (reference sequence). V was clipped by 0 bases and J by 7 bases; unmatched bases: 7. The length of the CDR3 is 15 residues. The DNA of the CDR3 is TGTGCCAGCAGCTTGGCGCAGGGGGTCAGAAATGAGCAGTTCTTC. Translated: CASSLAQGVRNEQFF.

The chain joins TRBV24-1 to TRBJ2-1, with 8 bases lining up with TRBD1. J lost 3 bases, V lost 8 bases, and 2 bases had no gene match. This CDR3 is 13 amino acids long. Per the germline V gene, CDR1 is KGHDR and CDR2 is SFDVKD. CDR3 loop: CATTGGSYNEQFF. DNA of the CDR3: TGTGCCACCACAGGGGGCAGCTACAATGAGCAGTTCTTC.

The chain combines TRBV5-6 with TRBJ1-2; TRBD1 matches 7 bases. Germline V lookup: CDR1 SGHDT, CDR2 YYEEEE. This CDR3 has 15 amino acids. V shed 0 bases, J shed 7 bases, and the junction held 9 bases outside the gene matches. In nucleotides, the CDR3 is TGTGCCAGCAGCTTGGTGCGGGCACAGGGGATTGGCTACACCTTC. Protein: CASSLVRAQGIGYTF.

This clone was seen a single time. The chain links TRBV18 to TRBJ1-1; the D is unclear. CDR1 and CDR2 (germline): KGHSH, LQKENI. This CDR3 spans 14 amino acids. Trimming took 3 bases from V and 4 from J, leaving 12 bases between them. This CDR3 is CASSPLSHSTEAFF. For the CDR3, the DNA is TGTGCCAGCTCACCTCTGAGTCACTCCACTGAAGCTTTCTTT.

This chain joins TRBV5-6 and TRBJ2-7, with 9 nucleotides matching TRBD1. The CDR3 sequence is 15 residues long. The V and J ends lost 4 bases and 4 bases, in that order; junction bases with no gene match: 9. Germline lookup yields CDR1 SGHDT and CDR2 YYEEEE. This CDR3 is CASSLIRDRDYEQYF. For the CDR3, the DNA is TGTGCCAGCAGCCTCATCCGGGACAGGGATTACGAGCAGTACTTC.